A single TCR beta chain is shown here with its context. The sample belongs to a study of human thymus T cells. In germline, CDR1 is SGHTS, CDR2 YDEGEE. This CDR3 region has 15 residues. V trimming: 4 bases; J trimming: 8 bases; junction bases outside the gene matches: 10. The assay was immunoSEQ multiplex PCR, and TCRdb's table has in-frame clones only and misses some. In the table there are about 78,000 clones, roughly 97% of which are singletons. The source of the thymus tissue was resections taken during corrective heart surgery. This chain uses TRBV5-8 with TRBJ2-4, with 9 bases aligning to TRBD2. This TCR was sampled from a boy less than two years old with a congenital heart defect but otherwise immunologically healthy. Sequenced sample: thymus tissue. CDR3 protein: CASSPGLALGDIQYF. The CDR3 DNA reads TGTGCCAGCAGCCCGGGACTAGCCCTCGGGGACATTCAGTACTTC.